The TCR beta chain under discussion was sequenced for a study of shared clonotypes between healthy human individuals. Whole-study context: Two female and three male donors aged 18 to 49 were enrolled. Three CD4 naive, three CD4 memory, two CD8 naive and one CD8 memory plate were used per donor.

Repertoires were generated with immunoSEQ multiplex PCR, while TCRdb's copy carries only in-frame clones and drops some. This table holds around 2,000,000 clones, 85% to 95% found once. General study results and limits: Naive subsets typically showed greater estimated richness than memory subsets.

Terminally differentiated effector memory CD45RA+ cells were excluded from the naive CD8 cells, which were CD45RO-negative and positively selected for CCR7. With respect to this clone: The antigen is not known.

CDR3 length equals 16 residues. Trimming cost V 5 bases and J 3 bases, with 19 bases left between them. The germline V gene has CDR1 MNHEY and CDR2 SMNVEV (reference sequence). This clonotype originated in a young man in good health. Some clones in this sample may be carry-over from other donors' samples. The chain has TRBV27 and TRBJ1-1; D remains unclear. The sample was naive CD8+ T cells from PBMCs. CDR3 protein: CASSPPGGSVDTEAFF. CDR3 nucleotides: TGTGCCAGCAGTCCCCCGGGAGGGTCGGTTGACACTGAAGCTTTCTTT.